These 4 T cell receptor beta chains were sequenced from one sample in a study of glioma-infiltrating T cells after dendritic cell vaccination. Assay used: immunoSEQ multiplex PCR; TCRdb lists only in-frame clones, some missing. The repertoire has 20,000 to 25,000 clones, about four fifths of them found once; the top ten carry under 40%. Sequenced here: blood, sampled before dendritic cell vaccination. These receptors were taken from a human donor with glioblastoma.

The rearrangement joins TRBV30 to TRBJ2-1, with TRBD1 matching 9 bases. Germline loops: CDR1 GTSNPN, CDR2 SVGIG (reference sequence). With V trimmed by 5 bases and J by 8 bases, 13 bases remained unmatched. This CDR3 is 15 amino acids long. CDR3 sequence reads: CAWAPLDRGGHEQFF. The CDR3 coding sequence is TGTGCCTGGGCCCCCCTGGACAGGGGTGGCCATGAGCAGTTCTTC.

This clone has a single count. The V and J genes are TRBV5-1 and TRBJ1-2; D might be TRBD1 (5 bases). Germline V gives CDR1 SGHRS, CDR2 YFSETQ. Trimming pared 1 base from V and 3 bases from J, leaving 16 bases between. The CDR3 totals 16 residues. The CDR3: CASSLPWGGRDYGYTF. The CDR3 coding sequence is TGCGCCAGCAGCTTGCCGTGGGGGGGACGCGACTATGGCTACACCTTC.

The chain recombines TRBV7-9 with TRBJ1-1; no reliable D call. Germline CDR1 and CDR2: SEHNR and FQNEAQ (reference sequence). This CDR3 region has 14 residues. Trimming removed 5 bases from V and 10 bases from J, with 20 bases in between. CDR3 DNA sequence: TGTGCCAGCAGCACCCGGGGAATGAAGCGGGGAGCTTTCTTT. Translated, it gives CASSTRGMKRGAFF.

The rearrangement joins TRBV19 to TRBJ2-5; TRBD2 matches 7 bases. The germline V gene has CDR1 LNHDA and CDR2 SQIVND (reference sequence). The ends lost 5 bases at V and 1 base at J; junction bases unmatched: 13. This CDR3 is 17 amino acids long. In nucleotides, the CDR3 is TGTGCCAGTAGTTCCGAAACCGCCCCGGGAGGCCAAGAGACCCAGTACTTC. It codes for CASSSETAPGGQETQYF.